What follows are 6 T cell receptor beta chains derived from one specimen sequenced in a study of CD8 T cells in Susac syndrome. Reverse transcription used about 0.45 to 1 ug RNA and random hexamers. TCRdb re-analysed the immunoSEQ multiplex PCR reads in MiXCR, keeping a single row per CDR3 protein. In the table there are approximately 130,000 distinct CDR3 sequences, under 95% of which are singletons. Material: CD8+ T cells from PBMCs. The receptors shown here come from a human donor with multiple sclerosis.

This CDR3 reads CSVEPGLETDTQYF. CDR3 nucleotides: TGCAGCGTTGAACCGGGACTGGAGACAGATACGCAGTATTTT. V gene TRBV29-1 combines with J gene TRBJ2-3; the D gene is possibly TRBD2 (6 bases). This CDR3 contains 14 residues. Per germline, CDR1 SQVTM and CDR2 ANQGSEA. Trimming removed 2 bases from V and 3 bases from J, with 12 bases in between.

The rearrangement links TRBV7-9 to TRBJ2-1; D unclear. Germline V gives CDR1 SEHNR, CDR2 FQNEAQ (reference sequence). The CDR3 totals 13 residues. V was pared by 6 bases and J by 8 bases, with 14 bases between. CDR3 nucleotide sequence: TGTGCCAGCAGACTCGACATCAGAGATGAGCAGTTCTTC. Its translation: CASRLDIRDEQFF.

This sequence joins TRBV30 and TRBJ2-5, with D unresolved. The CDR3 is 13 residues long. CDR1 GTSNPN and CDR2 SVGIG come from the germline V gene (reference sequence). V lost 4 bases and J lost 5, with 14 bases in between. CDR3 nucleotide sequence: TGTGCCTGGAAAGGCGACAATCTGGAGACCCAGTACTTC. Protein: CAWKGDNLETQYF.

This clonotype was detected only once. V is TRBV19 and J is TRBJ1-1; D is unresolved. CDR3 length: 14 amino acids. Deletions cut 7 bases from V and 4 bases from J, with 16 bases between. From germline, CDR1 is LNHDA and CDR2 SQIVND (reference sequence). The CDR3 sequence is CASTPGSVSTEAFF. CDR3 in DNA: TGTGCCAGTACCCCGGGAAGTGTTAGCACTGAAGCTTTCTTT.

The CDR3 reads CASSEPLGETQYF. The CDR3 nucleotides read TGTGCCAGCAGTGAACCCCTCGGGGAGACCCAGTACTTC. The chain recombines TRBV25-1 with TRBJ2-5; D not certain. Trimming left V 2 bases short and J 5 bases short, with 9 bases between. Per the germline V gene, CDR1 is MGHDK and CDR2 is SYGVNS. CDR3 length: 13 residues. Together with reference TRBV25-1 and TRBJ2-5, the CDR3 gives the full variable domain: EADIYQTPRYLVIGTGKKITLECSQTMGHDKMYWYQQDPGMELHLIHYSYGVNSTEKGDLSSESTVSRIRTEHFPLTLESARPSHTSQYLCASSEPLGETQYFGPGTRLLVL.

The CDR3 region has the DNA TGTGCCAGTAGACCGCAGGGGGCGAACTATGGCTACACCTTC. Residues: CASRPQGANYGYTF. This rearrangement joins TRBV19 to TRBJ1-2; 8 nucleotides align to TRBD1. V gave up 6 bases and J gave up 2 bases; unmatched junction bases: 5. The germline V gene encodes CDR1 LNHDA and CDR2 SQIVND (reference sequence). CDR3 size: 14 residues.